This T cell receptor (beta chain) was found in a study of shared clonotypes between healthy human individuals. Study as a whole: Each donor had three CD4 naive, three CD4 memory, two CD8 naive and one CD8 memory plate. General study points: Sharing across four donors was seen in roughly 5% of naive CD4 clonotypes.

Naive CD45RA+ and memory CD45RA-negative subsets were split from CD4+ cells. Note on this clone: Its antigen is currently unknown.

Germline V gene sequence: CDR1 GTSNPN, CDR2 SVGIG (reference sequence). Trimming removed 0 bases from V and 1 base from J, with 6 bases in between. The CDR3 has 13 residues. Sequenced by immunoSEQ multiplex PCR; TCRdb stores in-frame clones only, minus some. The sample has 2 million to 2.5 million clones, approximately 93% seen once; the top ten hold under 0.45%. This TCR came from a man younger than 35 in good health. Some clones in this sample may be carry-over from other donors' samples. The V and J genes are TRBV30 and TRBJ2-5; D may be TRBD1 (6 bases). Sequencing used naive CD4+ T cells from PBMCs. Noted subset: CD45RA+ positively selected. CDR3 sequence reads: CAWSVQGQETQYF. Written as DNA, the CDR3 is TGTGCCTGGAGTGTACAGGGCCAAGAGACCCAGTACTTC.